This T cell receptor beta chain was sequenced during a study of cytomegalovirus exposure and HLA in healthy donors. Concerning this clone: Its cognate antigen is unknown.

Study results and caveats: Confirmation in vitro established that a few CMV-associated chains were specific for CMV antigens. Associated with cytomegalovirus, according to the listing, were around 160 TCR beta chains. The study reported that TCR beta sequences accurately predicted HLA-A and HLA-B alleles in most subjects. Apparent HLA restriction characterized most CMV-associated TCR beta chains in a later analysis.

V lost 6 bases and J lost 5; bases outside the gene matches: 8. This CDR3 comprises 15 residues. The germline V gene encodes CDR1 MNHEY and CDR2 SVGAGI. The PCR was carried out with 60 Vbeta primers and 13 Jbeta primers. The table came from immunoSEQ multiplex PCR; TCRdb's copy has only in-frame clones and leaves some out. This sample has 95,000 to 120,000 clones, with roughly 67% found just once. The chain recombines TRBV6-5 with TRBJ2-5, with 11 bases that match TRBD2. Sequencing was done on a sample of PBMCs. The receptor was isolated from a man between 18 and 29 years old in good health and CMV-seropositive. Written as DNA, the CDR3 is TGTGCCAGCAGCTCCGGGGGACTAGCGGCCGAGACCCAGTACTTC. It codes for CASSSGGLAAETQYF.